These 13 T cell receptor beta chains originate from one sample sequenced in a study of cytomegalovirus exposure and HLA in healthy donors. It was with 60 Vbeta and 13 Jbeta primers that the PCR ran. Sequencing used immunoSEQ multiplex PCR; TCRdb keeps in-frame clones, though not all of them. Among 55,000 to 90,000 clones listed, roughly four fifths were seen once. Sequenced: PBMCs. The receptors come from a middle-aged man in good health and CMV-seronegative.

This rearrangement joins TRBV27 to TRBJ2-1, with 10 positions matching TRBD2. The trim removed 2 bases at V and 9 bases at J, leaving 7 bases unmatched. Germline assignment: CDR1 MNHEY and CDR2 SMNVEV (reference sequence). The length of the CDR3 is 15 residues. DNA of the CDR3: TGTGCCAGCAGTTTAAGTCTAGCGGGGGAAGGTGAGCAGTTCTTC. It translates to CASSLSLAGEGEQFF.

On this clone: An end of the junction differs from the germline gene, which may be a read error. J is TRBJ1-2 and V is TRBV30; TRBD1 agrees at 11 bases. This CDR3 has 14 residues. Germline V CDR1 and CDR2: GTSNPN, SVGIG (reference sequence). CDR3 protein: CAWSAGQGARGYSF. The CDR3 bases are TGTGCCTGGAGTGCAGGACAGGGGGCAAGAGGCTACTCCTTC.

V and J are TRBV7-9 and TRBJ2-2; the D is unclear. Trimming removed 2 bases from V and 4 bases from J, with 8 bases in between. CDR1 and CDR2 (germline): SEHNR, FQNEAQ (reference sequence). This CDR3 spans 14 amino acids. CDR3 sequence (DNA): TGTGCCAGCAGCTTAATTACTACCACCGGGGAGCTGTTTTTT. Its translation: CASSLITTTGELFF.

The chain uses TRBV27 and TRBJ1-1; TRBD1 agrees at 9 bases. The CDR3 consists of 14 residues. V was pared by 7 bases and J by 4 bases, with 7 bases of the junction left unmatched. Germline lookup yields CDR1 MNHEY and CDR2 SMNVEV (reference sequence). CDR3 region: CASKTGQGRTEAFF. CDR3 in DNA: TGTGCCAGCAAGACGGGACAGGGACGCACTGAAGCTTTCTTT.

This clone was detected a few times. The CDR3 sequence is CAWSATAGELFF. The CDR3 coding sequence is TGTGCCTGGAGTGCGACAGCCGGGGAGCTGTTTTTT. The chain employs TRBV30 and TRBJ2-2, with a possible D match to TRBD1 (5 bases). Germline assignment: CDR1 GTSNPN and CDR2 SVGIG (reference sequence). The CDR3 has 12 amino acids. Trimming pared 1 base from V and 6 bases from J, leaving 6 bases between.

The chain has TRBV29-1 and TRBJ2-7, with TRBD2 as a possible D gene (6 bases). Germline CDR1 is SQVTM and CDR2 is ANQGSEA. Deletions cut 6 bases from V and 0 bases from J, with 15 bases between. This CDR3 contains 14 residues. The CDR3 nucleotides are TGCAGCGTAAGGCTAGCGACCAGCTCCTACGAGCAGTACTTC. It is translated as CSVRLATSSYEQYF.

The rearrangement links TRBV27 to TRBJ1-1; 7 nucleotides agree with TRBD1. Trimming took 3 bases from V and 2 from J; bases not matched to a gene: 9. The CDR3 sequence is 16 residues long. CDR1 is MNHEY, CDR2 SMNVEV, per germline (reference sequence). CDR3 in amino acids: CASSFTPGTVNTEAFF. The CDR3, as DNA: TGTGCCAGCAGTTTTACTCCCGGGACAGTAAACACTGAAGCTTTCTTT.

V usage is TRBV6-5 and J usage is TRBJ2-7; the match to TRBD1 covers 10 bases. CDR3 length: 15 amino acids. Germline V gene sequence: CDR1 MNHEY, CDR2 SVGAGI. Losses at the gene ends were 2 bases for V and 4 bases for J; bases not matched to a gene: 5. For the CDR3, the DNA is TGTGCCAGCAGTTACCGGGACAGGGGAGTGTACGAGCAGTACTTC. The encoded protein is CASSYRDRGVYEQYF.

The V call is TRBV5-5, the J call TRBJ2-3; a possible D gene is TRBD1 (5 bases). V lost 0 bases and J lost 5, with 22 bases in between. This CDR3 is built from 18 residues. The germline gives CDR1 SGHKS, CDR2 YYEKEE (reference sequence). The CDR3 DNA follows: TGTGCCAGCAGCTTGGCCATGTCGCCAGGGTGGATGGGAGATACGCAGTATTTT. Protein sequence: CASSLAMSPGWMGDTQYF.

V usage is TRBV9 and J usage is TRBJ1-1; no clear D. There are 15 residues in the CDR3. Trimming took 3 bases from V and 1 from J, leaving 13 bases between them. CDR1 and CDR2 from the germline V gene are SGDLS and YYNGEE. The CDR3 sequence: CASSAQERPNTEAFF. CDR3 nucleotide sequence: TGTGCCAGCAGCGCGCAAGAGCGCCCGAACACTGAAGCTTTCTTT.

This chain links TRBV30 with TRBJ1-6, with TRBD1 as a possible D gene (5 bases). Trimming cost V 0 bases and J 6 bases, with 21 bases left between them. Germline CDR1 GTSNPN, CDR2 SVGIG (reference sequence). CDR3 length equals 18 residues. CDR3 in amino acids: CAWSVEAWGRPGNSPLHF. The CDR3 DNA reads as TGTGCCTGGAGTGTTGAAGCGTGGGGGAGGCCTGGTAATTCACCCCTCCACTTT.

A few counts support this clone. The V and J genes are TRBV20-1 and TRBJ1-1; D is ambiguous. Germline CDR1 and CDR2: DFQATT and SNEGSKA (reference sequence). The CDR3 contains 10 residues. Trimming removed 7 bases at V and 8 bases at J, with 11 bases between. The CDR3 here is CSVLSAEAFF. CDR3 DNA: TGCAGTGTTCTGAGTGCGGAAGCTTTCTTT.

This chain links TRBV7-2 with TRBJ1-1; 7 nucleotides line up with TRBD1. Trimming cost V 5 bases and J 5 bases; bases outside gene matches: 11. The CDR3 contains 15 residues. Germline V gene data show CDR1 as SGHTA and CDR2 as FQGNSA. The CDR3 coding sequence is TGTGCCAGCAGCACGCACAAAACAGGGGTTACTGAAGCTTTCTTT. Translated: CASSTHKTGVTEAFF.